A selection of T cell receptor beta chains follows, all from one sample in a study of blood T cells in healthy people across ages. Via MiXCR, TCRdb re-called the 5' RACE reads, giving one row per CDR3 protein. The sample yields 500,000 to 650,000 distinct CDR3 sequences, approximately 26% seen once. The sample was also reused in another study, on T cells of mothers and their children.

Sequenced input: blood. These receptors came from a boy aged 2 to 10 in good health. CDR3s include the opening cysteine and the closing phenylalanine or tryptophan. D genes are given only for firm matches. Some rows have no size entry. The others give once, few or many, or a class for an expanded clone.

v_gene,d_gene,abundance,j_gene,CDR3aa,CDR3nt
TRBV2,TRBD1,.,TRBJ2-5,CASIMGQGEETQYF,TGTGCCAGCATTATGGGACAGGGAGAAGAGACCCAGTATTTC
TRBV20-1,.,few,TRBJ2-1,CSARGIFVGSYNEQFF,TGCAGTGCTAGAGGTATTTTCGTTGGCTCCTACAATGAGCAGTTCTTC
TRBV15,.,.,TRBJ2-3,CATSRLDTQYF,TGTGCCACCAGCAGGTTAGATACGCAGTATTTT
TRBV7-2,TRBD2,once,TRBJ2-1,CASSFRGRFDNEQFF,TGTGCCAGCAGCTTTCGCGGGAGGTTCGACAATGAGCAGTTCTTC
TRBV4-3,TRBD2,.,TRBJ2-5,CASSRWGLEGETQYF,TGCGCCAGCAGCCGCTGGGGACTAGAGGGGGAGACCCAGTACTTC
TRBV12-3/TRBV12-4,TRBD1,few,TRBJ1-1,CASRPLPDRAFNTEAFF,TGTGCCAGCAGGCCGTTGCCCGACAGGGCGTTTAACACTGAAGCTTTCTTT
TRBV12-3/TRBV12-4,TRBD1,.,TRBJ2-7,CASSLWVQGMADEQYF,TGTGCCAGCAGTTTGTGGGTACAGGGGATGGCGGACGAGCAGTACTTC
TRBV10-2,TRBD2,.,TRBJ2-3,CASSGPGGAGTDTQYF,TGCGCCAGCAGTGGGCCCGGGGGGGCCGGCACAGATACGCAGTATTTT
TRBV6-2/TRBV6-3,.,few,TRBJ2-7,CATIFGIYEQYF,TGTGCCACCATCTTCGGGATCTACGAGCAGTACTTC
TRBV11-2,.,.,TRBJ2-4,CASSLIRGRGNIQYF,TGTGCCAGCAGCTTAATCAGAGGAAGAGGAAACATTCAGTACTTC
TRBV11-3,TRBD2,.,TRBJ2-3,CASSLGVAGTDTQYF,TGTGCCAGCAGCTTGGGGGTAGCGGGAACAGATACGCAGTATTTT
TRBV18,TRBD1,.,TRBJ2-5,CASSPRMGQAAGETQYF,TGTGCCAGCTCACCGCGGATGGGACAGGCAGCCGGAGAGACCCAGTACTTC
TRBV9,.,.,TRBJ1-4,CASSVHPDSLGEKLFF,TGTGCCAGCAGCGTCCACCCGGACAGTCTCGGTGAAAAACTGTTTTTT
TRBV7-2,TRBD2,few,TRBJ2-1,CASSSWTSGGPRYNEQFF,TGTGCCAGCAGCTCCTGGACTAGCGGGGGCCCCAGATACAATGAGCAGTTCTTC
TRBV7-9,.,few,TRBJ2-5,CASEAHQETQYF,TGTGCCAGCGAGGCGCACCAAGAGACCCAGTACTTC
TRBV4-3,TRBD1,.,TRBJ2-7,CASSQWTGVTEQYF,TGCGCCAGCAGCCAGTGGACAGGGGTGACCGAGCAGTACTTC
TRBV25-1,.,few,TRBJ1-1,CANSVLTEAFF,TGTGCCAACAGTGTCCTAACTGAAGCTTTCTTT
TRBV20-1,.,few,TRBJ2-5,CSASKQETQYF,TGCAGTGCTAGCAAGCAAGAGACCCAGTACTTC
TRBV2,.,few,TRBJ2-1,CASSERLKSEQFF,TGTGCCAGCAGTGAACGTCTTAAGAGTGAGCAGTTCTTC
TRBV20-1,.,few,TRBJ2-3,CSARVVDTQYF,TGCAGTGCTAGAGTGGTAGATACGCAGTATTTT
TRBV7-6,TRBD1,.,TRBJ1-3,CASSRTGLGNTIYF,TGTGCCAGCAGCAGGACAGGGCTTGGAAACACCATATATTTT
TRBV3-1,.,few,TRBJ2-1,CASSQVSTSHYEQFF,TGTGCCAGCAGCCAAGTGTCCACTAGCCACTATGAGCAGTTCTTC
TRBV5-1,.,.,TRBJ2-7,CASSLGQNLAYEQYF,TGCGCCAGCAGCTTGGGTCAAAATCTAGCCTACGAGCAGTACTTC
TRBV27,.,.,TRBJ1-4,CASSPSWGATNEKLFF,TGTGCCAGCAGCCCCTCCTGGGGAGCAACTAATGAAAAACTGTTTTTT
TRBV6-2/TRBV6-3,TRBD2,few,TRBJ2-3,CASSSGGLITDTQYF,TGTGCCAGCAGTTCGGGGGGGTTAATCACAGATACGCAGTATTTT
TRBV2,.,.,TRBJ2-1,CASKREPGLLDNEQFF,TGTGCCAGCAAGCGCGAACCGGGACTTCTCGACAATGAGCAGTTCTTC
TRBV27,.,.,TRBJ1-1,CASRGGRAEAFF,TGTGCCAGCAGAGGGGGGAGGGCTGAAGCTTTCTTT
TRBV20-1,.,.,TRBJ2-5,CSARDGSRSQETQYF,TGCAGTGCTAGGGACGGGAGTCGGTCACAAGAGACCCAGTACTTC
TRBV7-2,TRBD2,few,TRBJ2-7,CASSLEVAGGYEQYF,TGTGCCAGCAGCTTAGAAGTAGCGGGAGGCTACGAGCAGTACTTC
TRBV10-3,TRBD1,few,TRBJ2-3,CAIRMGQGEDTQYF,TGTGCCATCCGAATGGGACAGGGGGAGGATACGCAGTATTTT
TRBV7-2,.,few,TRBJ1-2,CASSFAPGEINYGYTF,TGTGCCAGCAGCTTTGCTCCAGGGGAGATTAACTATGGCTACACCTTC
TRBV3-1,TRBD1,.,TRBJ2-7,CASGQGAGTGGEQYF,TGTGCCAGCGGCCAAGGCGCTGGAACAGGGGGCGAGCAGTACTTC
TRBV12-3/TRBV12-4,.,few,TRBJ2-1,CASSLVADTYNEQFF,TGTGCCAGCAGTTTAGTTGCTGACACCTACAATGAGCAGTTCTTC
TRBV29-1,TRBD1,.,TRBJ2-1,CSGTTGWFSDEQFF,TGCAGCGGTACGACAGGGTGGTTTTCCGATGAGCAGTTCTTC
TRBV7-9,TRBD2,.,TRBJ2-5,CASSLPGREETQYF,TGTGCCAGCAGCCTCCCCGGGAGGGAAGAGACCCAGTACTTC
TRBV20-1,.,.,TRBJ1-1,CSARGVDTEAFF,TGCAGTGCTAGAGGTGTGGACACTGAAGCTTTCTTT
TRBV20-1,TRBD2,.,TRBJ2-3,CSAVPGLAGADTQYF,TGCAGTGCTGTACCGGGACTAGCGGGGGCAGATACGCAGTATTTT
TRBV7-3,TRBD1,.,TRBJ2-7,CASSSHRDRGVPSYEQYF,TGTGCCAGCAGCTCCCACCGGGACAGGGGAGTACCTTCCTACGAGCAGTACTTC
TRBV15,.,.,TRBJ1-5,CATSRDKGDQPQHF,TGTGCCACCAGCAGAGATAAAGGGGATCAGCCCCAGCATTTT
TRBV29-1,TRBD2,few,TRBJ2-5,CSVGPKLAGGPGTQYF,TGCAGCGTTGGCCCCAAACTAGCGGGGGGGCCCGGGACCCAGTACTTC
TRBV7-9,.,.,TRBJ1-2,CASSLGRGEYGYTF,TGTGCCAGCAGCTTAGGCAGGGGCGAATATGGCTACACCTTC
TRBV10-1,TRBD2,few,TRBJ2-2,CASRDGLAGRRGELFF,TGCGCCAGCAGAGACGGACTAGCGGGGAGGCGAGGGGAGCTGTTTTTT
TRBV6-2/TRBV6-3,.,.,TRBJ2-2,CASSTGDYTGELFF,TGTGCCAGCAGTACAGGGGACTACACCGGGGAGCTGTTTTTT
TRBV29-1,.,.,TRBJ1-2,CSVGGWTALSLYGYTF,TGCAGCGTCGGGGGATGGACAGCCCTGTCTCTCTATGGCTACACCTTC
TRBV2,.,few,TRBJ2-1,CASSEAPAYEQFF,TGTGCCAGCAGTGAAGCCCCTGCCTATGAGCAGTTCTTC
TRBV14,.,.,TRBJ2-7,CASSPGFGGSHEQYF,TGTGCCAGCAGCCCCGGCTTTGGGGGATCCCACGAGCAGTACTTC
TRBV20-1,TRBD2,.,TRBJ2-5,CSALGLAGAQETQYF,TGCAGTGCTCTGGGACTAGCGGGAGCCCAAGAGACCCAGTACTTC
TRBV12-3/TRBV12-4,.,.,TRBJ1-6,CASSVRMNSPLHF,TGTGCCAGCAGCGTTCGGATGAATTCACCCCTCCACTTT
TRBV6-6,TRBD1,.,TRBJ2-7,CASSLQGALYEQYF,TGTGCCAGCAGCCTCCAGGGGGCGCTTTACGAGCAGTACTTC
TRBV5-1,.,.,TRBJ2-2,CASSGVRPGELFF,TGCGCCAGCAGCGGGGTCAGGCCCGGGGAGCTGTTTTTT
TRBV29-1,.,few,TRBJ2-7,CSVADTNTYEQYF,TGCAGCGTGGCGGACACAAACACCTACGAACAGTACTTC
TRBV10-3,.,.,TRBJ2-5,CAISESITPGQETQYF,TGTGCCATCAGTGAGTCAATCACTCCCGGGCAAGAGACCCAGTACTTC
TRBV4-3,.,few,TRBJ1-2,CASSQEVTGIGYTF,TGCGCCAGCAGCCAAGAAGTAACAGGGATTGGCTACACCTTC
TRBV12-3/TRBV12-4,TRBD1,.,TRBJ2-3,CASSQTGMSTDTQYF,TGTGCCAGCAGCCAGACAGGGATGAGCACAGATACGCAGTATTTT
TRBV11-2,TRBD1,few,TRBJ2-7,CASSFQTGVRGEQYF,TGTGCCAGCAGCTTCCAGACAGGGGTAAGGGGTGAGCAGTACTTC
TRBV6-1,.,.,TRBJ1-4,CASSGTGSEKLFF,TGTGCCAGCTCAGGGACCGGGAGCGAAAAACTGTTTTTT
TRBV2,TRBD2,many,TRBJ2-1,CASSATSGGYNEQFF,TGTGCCAGCAGCGCCACTAGCGGGGGGTACAATGAGCAGTTCTTC